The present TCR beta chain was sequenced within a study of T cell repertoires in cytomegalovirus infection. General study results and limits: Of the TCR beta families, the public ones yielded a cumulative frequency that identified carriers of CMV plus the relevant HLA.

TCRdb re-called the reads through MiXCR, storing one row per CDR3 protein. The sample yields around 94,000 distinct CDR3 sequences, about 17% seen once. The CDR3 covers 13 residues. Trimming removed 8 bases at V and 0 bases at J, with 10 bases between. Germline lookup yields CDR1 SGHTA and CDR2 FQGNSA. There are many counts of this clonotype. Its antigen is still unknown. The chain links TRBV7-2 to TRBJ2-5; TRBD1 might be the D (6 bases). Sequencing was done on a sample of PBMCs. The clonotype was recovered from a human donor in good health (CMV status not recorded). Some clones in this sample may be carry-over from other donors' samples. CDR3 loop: CASSRDNQETQYF. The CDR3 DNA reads TGTGCCAGCTCCCGGGACAACCAAGAGACCCAGTACTTC.